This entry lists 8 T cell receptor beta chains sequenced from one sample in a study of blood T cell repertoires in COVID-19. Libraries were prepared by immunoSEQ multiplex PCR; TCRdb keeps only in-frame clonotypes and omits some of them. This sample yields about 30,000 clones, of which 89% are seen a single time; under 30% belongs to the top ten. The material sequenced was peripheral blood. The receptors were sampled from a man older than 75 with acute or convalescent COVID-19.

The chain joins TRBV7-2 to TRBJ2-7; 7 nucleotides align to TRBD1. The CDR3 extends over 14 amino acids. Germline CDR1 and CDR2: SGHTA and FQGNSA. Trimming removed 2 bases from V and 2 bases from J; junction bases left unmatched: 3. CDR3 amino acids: CASSLTGQAYEQYF. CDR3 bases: TGTGCCAGCAGCTTAACTGGACAGGCCTACGAGCAGTACTTC. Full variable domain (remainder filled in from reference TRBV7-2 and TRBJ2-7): GAGVSQSPSNKVTEKGKDVELRCDPISGHTALYWYRQSLGQGLEFLIYFQGNSAPDKSGLPSDRFSAERTGGSVSTLTIQRTQQEDSAVYLCASSLTGQAYEQYFGPGTRLTVT.

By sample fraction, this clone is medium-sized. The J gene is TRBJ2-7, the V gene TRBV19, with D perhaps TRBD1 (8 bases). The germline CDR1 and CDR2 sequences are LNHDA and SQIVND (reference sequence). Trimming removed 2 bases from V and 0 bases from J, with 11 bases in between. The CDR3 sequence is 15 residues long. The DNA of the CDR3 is TGTGCCAGTAGTATAAGCGGGACAGGCTCCTACGAGCAGTACTTC. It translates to CASSISGTGSYEQYF.

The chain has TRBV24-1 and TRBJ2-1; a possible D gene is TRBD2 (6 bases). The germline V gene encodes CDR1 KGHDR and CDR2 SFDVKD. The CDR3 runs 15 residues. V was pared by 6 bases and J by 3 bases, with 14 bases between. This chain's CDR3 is CATSIPSSDYNEQFF. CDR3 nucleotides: TGTGCCACCAGTATCCCCTCTAGCGACTACAATGAGCAGTTCTTC.

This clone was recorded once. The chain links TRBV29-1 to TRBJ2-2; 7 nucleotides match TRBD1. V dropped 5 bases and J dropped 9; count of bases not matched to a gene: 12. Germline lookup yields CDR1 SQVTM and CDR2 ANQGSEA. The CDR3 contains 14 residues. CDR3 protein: CSVLGQEGARELFF. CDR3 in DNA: TGCAGCGTTCTTGGACAGGAAGGGGCCAGGGAGCTGTTTTTT.

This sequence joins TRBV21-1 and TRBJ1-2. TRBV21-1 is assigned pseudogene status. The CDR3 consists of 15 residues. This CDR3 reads CASSSHPGSDYGYTF. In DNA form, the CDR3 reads TGTGCCAGCAGCTCCCATCCGGGATCCGACTATGGCTACACCTTC.

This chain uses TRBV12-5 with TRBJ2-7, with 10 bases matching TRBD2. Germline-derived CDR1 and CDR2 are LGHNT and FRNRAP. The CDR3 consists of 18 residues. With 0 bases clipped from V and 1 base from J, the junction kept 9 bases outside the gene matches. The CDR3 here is CASGLVRRGLARSYEQYF. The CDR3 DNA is TGTGCTAGTGGTTTGGTACGGAGGGGACTAGCGCGATCCTACGAGCAGTACTTC.

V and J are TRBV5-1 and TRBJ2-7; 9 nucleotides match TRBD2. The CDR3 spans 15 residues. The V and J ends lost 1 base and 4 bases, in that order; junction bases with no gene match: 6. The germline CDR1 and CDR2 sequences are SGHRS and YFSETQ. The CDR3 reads CASSLLAGEEYEQYF. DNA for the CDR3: TGCGCCAGCAGCTTGTTAGCGGGAGAAGAATACGAGCAGTACTTC.

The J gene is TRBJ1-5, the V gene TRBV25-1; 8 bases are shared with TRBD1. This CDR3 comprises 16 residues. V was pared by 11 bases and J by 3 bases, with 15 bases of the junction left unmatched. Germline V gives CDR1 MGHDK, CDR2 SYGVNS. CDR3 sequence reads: CALTYRGASVNQPQHF. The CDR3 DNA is TGTGCCCTAACTTACAGGGGGGCCTCCGTCAATCAGCCCCAGCATTTT. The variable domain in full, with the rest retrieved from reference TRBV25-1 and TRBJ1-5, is EADIYQTPRYLVIGTGKKITLECSQTMGHDKMYWYQQDPGMELHLIHYSYGVNSTEKGDLSSESTVSRIRTEHFPLTLESARPSHTSQYLCALTYRGASVNQPQHFGDGTRLSIL.